These 9 T cell receptor beta chains came from one sample sequenced in a study of CD8 T cells in ankylosing spondylitis. Each CDR3 protein gets one entry after TCRdb re-called the 5' RACE reads with MiXCR. The repertoire consists of roughly 180,000 distinct CDR3 sequences, with roughly 13% occurring once and the leading ten covering 15% to 20%. Sequenced: blood, either unsorted or a sorted T cell fraction (not recorded which). These receptors came from a male donor with ankylosing spondylitis or in good health (not recorded which).

In its sample, this clonotype was seen many times. The rearrangement uses TRBV6-1 and TRBJ2-6, with a weak D call TRBD2 (6 bases). CDR1 and CDR2 from the germline V gene are MNHNS and SASEGT. V lost 4 bases, J lost 2 bases, and 9 bases lay in between. The CDR3 runs to 15 residues. The CDR3 sequence is CASSAGDTGANVLTF. CDR3 in DNA: TGTGCCAGCAGTGCGGGGGATACTGGGGCCAACGTCCTGACTTTC.

This chain connects TRBV12-3 or TRBV12-4 to TRBJ1-1, with a tentative D call TRBD1 (5 bases). Trimming left V 2 bases short and J 3 bases short, with 16 bases between. The CDR3 runs to 16 residues. CDR3 residues: CASSLYPRVGDTEAFF. In DNA form, the CDR3 reads TGTGCCAGCAGTTTATACCCGAGAGTAGGGGACACTGAAGCTTTCTTT.

This clonotype was counted between two and nine times. This rearrangement joins TRBV7-8 to TRBJ1-2; 11 nucleotides agree with TRBD1. The CDR3 extends over 16 amino acids. Germline V gene sequence: CDR1 SGHVS, CDR2 FQNEAQ. V dropped 3 bases and J dropped 6; count of bases not matched to a gene: 9. For the CDR3, the DNA is TGTGCCAGCAGCTTCGCCGGGACAGGGGGGGAAAATGGCTACACCTTC. Amino acids: CASSFAGTGGENGYTF.

This clonotype has only a few counts. This chain links TRBV6-4 with TRBJ1-6, with 8 bases aligning to TRBD1. The CDR3 is 15 amino acids. CDR1 MRHNA and CDR2 SNTAGT come from the germline V gene. The V gene end was trimmed by 1 base and the J gene end by 10 bases; junction bases not matched to a gene: 6. For the CDR3, the DNA is TGTGCCAGCAGTGACTACAGGGGGGGAGACTCACCCCTCCACTTT. This encodes CASSDYRGGDSPLHF.

This clonotype was seen more than once but under ten times. The rearrangement links TRBV7-9 to TRBJ2-3; D not certain. Deletions cut 5 bases from V and 1 base from J, with 7 bases between. Germline V gene lookup returns CDR1 SEHNR and CDR2 FQNEAQ (reference sequence). The CDR3 runs to 13 residues. This CDR3 is CASSQRGTDTQYF. The CDR3 DNA reads TGTGCCAGCAGCCAAAGGGGCACAGATACGCAGTATTTT.

This clonotype has more than one count but fewer than ten. This rearrangement joins TRBV6-1 to TRBJ2-1, with D tentatively TRBD2 (5 bases). CDR1 is MNHNS, CDR2 SASEGT, per germline. V was shortened by 7 bases and J by 2 bases, with 21 bases between the two germline ends. The CDR3 contains 17 residues. DNA for the CDR3: TGTGCCAGCACCCCCGACTGGGGAGATTCGACCTACAATGAGCAGTTCTTC. Translated: CASTPDWGDSTYNEQFF.

This clonotype was seen ten or more times. The V and J genes are TRBV12-3 or TRBV12-4 and TRBJ1-1; the D gene is possibly TRBD1 (5 bases). The ends were cut back, 3 bases at V and 9 bases at J, with 14 bases in the middle. The CDR3 totals 13 residues. CDR3 protein: CASSLGGGSKAFF. CDR3 nucleotides: TGTGCCAGCAGTTTGGGGGGAGGTTCAAAAGCTTTCTTT.

This clonotype was detected a few times. This chain connects TRBV7-9 to TRBJ2-7; the match to TRBD2 covers 12 bases. Germline loops: CDR1 SEHNR, CDR2 FQNEAQ (reference sequence). Trimming at V came to 3 bases and at J to 6 bases, leaving 6 bases not matched to a gene. The CDR3 has 15 residues. In DNA, the CDR3 is TGTGCCAGCAGCTTCGCTAGCGGGGGGGCCTCCGAGCAGTACTTC. Translated, it gives CASSFASGGASEQYF.

This clonotype appeared a few times. The V and J genes are TRBV4-1 and TRBJ2-1; 12 nucleotides align to TRBD2. CDR3 size: 15 residues. Unmatched junction bases numbered 5, after V lost 5 bases and J lost 6 bases. From germline, CDR1 is MGHRA and CDR2 YSYEKL. The CDR3 loop is CASSDGTSGPNEQFF. DNA for the CDR3: TGCGCCAGCAGCGACGGGACTAGCGGGCCCAATGAGCAGTTCTTC.